The clone carrying this T cell receptor beta chain was counted between two and nine times. CDR1 is SGHTA and CDR2 is FQGNSA in the germline V gene. Trimming at V came to 0 bases and at J to 6 bases, leaving 4 bases not matched to a gene. This CDR3 contains 15 residues. The data were taken from a study of blood T cells in healthy people across ages. Researchers report isolating at least 7 million PBMCs per sample. A second PCR, run for roughly 7 to 12 cycles, used a sample-barcoded 5' primer plus a J-beta primer mix. CDR3-containing paired-end reads numbering at least 2.5 million came from each sample. TCRdb independently ran MiXCR on the 5' RACE reads; one entry per CDR3 protein. The sample contains around 1,000,000 distinct CDR3 sequences, under 30% of which appear only once. The same data also contributed to another study, on T cells of mothers and their children.

The source material was blood. The rearrangement links TRBV7-2 to TRBJ1-2, with 10 nucleotides matching TRBD1. The sequence derives from a girl aged 2-15 years in good health. CDR3 DNA sequence: TGTGCCAGCAGCTTAGCGCGTGGGACAGGGGATGGCTACACCTTC. Translating it yields CASSLARGTGDGYTF.